Below are 7 T cell receptor beta chains sequenced from a single sample in a study of neoadjuvant anti-PD-1 for oral cavity cancer. Profiled with immunoSEQ multiplex PCR; TCRdb holds only in-frame clones, not every one. The data show about 61,000 clones, around four fifths seen once. Source: PBMCs, taken before nivolumab (anti-PD-1) treatment. The receptor source for this set is a person between 40 and 85 years old with oral cavity squamous cell carcinoma.

The chain carries TRBV6-6 and TRBJ1-3; D is undetermined. CDR3 length equals 14 residues. The ends were cut back, 6 bases at V and 2 bases at J, with 11 bases in the middle. Germline-derived CDR1 and CDR2 are MNHNY and SVGAGI (reference sequence). CDR3 amino acids: CASSGGAAGNTIYF. Written as DNA, the CDR3 is TGTGCCAGCAGCGGCGGAGCGGCTGGAAACACCATATATTTT.

This clone was counted a single time. J is TRBJ1-5 and V is TRBV30; D may be TRBD1 (6 bases). There are 15 residues in the CDR3. V was clipped by 1 base and J by 2 bases, with 12 bases between them. CDR1 and CDR2 (germline): GTSNPN, SVGIG (reference sequence). Here the CDR3 reads CAWSGMGAGNQPQHF. For the CDR3, the DNA is TGTGCCTGGAGTGGTATGGGGGCTGGCAATCAGCCCCAGCATTTT.

This rearrangement joins TRBV5-4 to TRBJ2-7; 7 bases agree with TRBD1. J gave up 3 bases and V 4 bases, and 7 bases lay outside the gene matches. Germline loops: CDR1 SGHNT, CDR2 YYREEE (reference sequence). The CDR3 is 14 residues long. The DNA for the CDR3 is TGTGCCAGCAGCGTCCTAGGACAGGACTACGAGCAGTACTTC. This sequence encodes CASSVLGQDYEQYF.

This chain links TRBV6-5 with TRBJ1-5; 9 positions agree with TRBD1. The CDR3 is 15 residues long. V shed 6 bases and J 5 bases; nucleotides not matched to a gene: 8. Germline V lookup: CDR1 MNHEY, CDR2 SVGAGI. The CDR3 DNA follows: TGTGCCAGCAGCATAGGGACAGGGAAATATCAGCCCCAGCATTTT. Translation gives CASSIGTGKYQPQHF.

The chain combines TRBV28 with TRBJ2-2; D is tentatively TRBD1 or TRBD2 (5 bases each). Trimming removed 5 bases from V and 4 bases from J, with 14 bases in between. The germline gives CDR1 MDHEN, CDR2 SYDVKM. The CDR3 consists of 15 residues. The CDR3 DNA sequence: TGTGCCAGCAGTATGACCCGGGACGCCACCGGGGAGCTGTTTTTT. Translated: CASSMTRDATGELFF.

V and J are TRBV11-2 and TRBJ1-2; TRBD1 is a possible D gene (5 bases). The CDR3 extends over 16 amino acids. From germline, CDR1 is SGHAT and CDR2 FQNNGV. The ends were cut back, 1 base at V and 1 base at J, with 13 bases in the middle. The CDR3 bases are TGTGCCAGCAGCTTAGGAGGAGGACATTTTAACTATGGCTACACCTTC. Residues: CASSLGGGHFNYGYTF.

V usage is TRBV5-1 and J usage is TRBJ2-5; TRBD2 matches at 8 bases. In germline, CDR1 is SGHRS, CDR2 YFSETQ. Unmatched junction bases numbered 6, after V lost 1 base and J lost 4 bases. The length of the CDR3 is 15 residues. This CDR3 reads CASSLSGSARETQYF. In DNA, the CDR3 is TGCGCCAGCAGCTTGAGCGGGAGCGCACGAGAGACCCAGTACTTC.